This TCR beta chain was captured in a study of blood T cell repertoires in COVID-19. Study-level information: T cells, B-cell-depleted T cells, or PBMCs provided the cDNA or gDNA that served as material.

V lost 4 bases and J 7 bases, leaving 14 bases between the germline ends. Germline CDR1 is MDHEN and CDR2 is SYDVKM. The CDR3 covers 14 residues. Source study methods: Counts of nucleated cells, estimated from reference gene primer amplification, were obtained. Produced via immunoSEQ multiplex PCR; TCRdb's table is partial and in-frame only. The DNA gave D and trimming, while V, J and clone size come from that table. Of about 420,000 clones listed, 70% to 90% are singletons. This receptor was identified in a man aged 18 to 30 with COVID-19, enrolled during active disease. The chain employs TRBV28 and TRBJ2-4; possibly TRBD2 for D (6 bases). The sample was peripheral blood. The CDR3 nucleotides read TGTGCCAGCAGTTCGGCAGTCGGGACTAACATTCAGTACTTC. It specifies CASSSAVGTNIQYF. The whole variable domain, filled in from reference TRBV28 and TRBJ2-4, reads DVKVTQSSRYLVKRTGEKVFLECVQDMDHENMFWYRQDPGLGLRLIYFSYDVKMKEKGDIPEGYSVSREKKERFSLILESASTNQTSMYLCASSSAVGTNIQYFGAGTRLSVL.